This note documents a single T cell receptor beta chain sequence. Its target is unknown. TCRdb itself ran the reads through MiXCR, one entry per CDR3 protein. Among about 700,000 distinct CDR3 sequences listed, roughly 30% were seen once. This sample was included in a study of T cell repertoires in cytomegalovirus infection. Germline V gene data show CDR1 as LNHNV and CDR2 as YYDKDF (reference sequence). Deletions cut 0 bases from V and 1 base from J, with 9 bases between. The CDR3 covers 15 residues. The sequenced sample was cultured PBMCs, obtained from culture after CMV antigen stimulation. The TCR was taken from a human donor in good health (CMV status not recorded). Some clones in this sample may be carry-over from other donors' samples. The gene calls are TRBV15 and TRBJ1-1, with D hard to call. This CDR3 reads CATSRDPIRNTEAFF. In nucleotides, the CDR3 is TGTGCCACCAGCAGAGATCCGATACGGAACACTGAAGCTTTCTTT.